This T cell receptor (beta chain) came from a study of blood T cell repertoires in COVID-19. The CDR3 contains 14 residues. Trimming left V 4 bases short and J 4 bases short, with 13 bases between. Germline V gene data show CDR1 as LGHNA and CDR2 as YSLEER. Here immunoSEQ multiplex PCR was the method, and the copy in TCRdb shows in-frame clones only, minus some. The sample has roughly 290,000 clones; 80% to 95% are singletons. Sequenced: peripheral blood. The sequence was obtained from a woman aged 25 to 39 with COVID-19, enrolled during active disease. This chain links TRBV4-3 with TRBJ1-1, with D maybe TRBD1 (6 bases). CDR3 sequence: CASSPIRGLTEAFF. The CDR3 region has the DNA TGCGCCAGCAGCCCTATCAGGGGCCTCACTGAAGCTTTCTTT.